This entry concerns a single TCR beta chain. The antigen is undetermined. The CDR3 extends over 18 amino acids. The ends were cut back, 4 bases at V and 1 base at J, with 20 bases in the middle. Germline CDR1 is SGHRS and CDR2 is YFSETQ. This record comes from a study of B cell selection in AIRE deficiency. Repertoires were generated with immunoSEQ multiplex PCR, while TCRdb's copy carries only in-frame clones and drops some. The sample shows around 20,000 clones, approximately 97% of them seen only once. The sorted conventional CD4 T cells were gated as CD4+CD127+. The study, taken as a whole, reports: Patient Tconv and Treg cells showed healthy-like TCRBV usage, CDR3 length, diversity. Healthy donors alone shared roughly 32% of a few thousand Treg sequences; patients alone approximately 9.1%. Patient Tconv cells held around a third of Treg sequences shared by healthy donors.

This receptor was identified in a human donor with AIRE deficiency. Source material: conventional CD4+ T cells sorted from PBMCs. The genes are TRBV5-1 and TRBJ2-2; a possible D gene is TRBD1 (6 bases). CDR3 region: CASSIRGSTGLNTGELFF. CDR3 sequence (DNA): TGCGCCAGCAGCATACGTGGCTCGACAGGATTGAACACCGGGGAGCTGTTTTTT.